This is a list of T cell receptor beta chains from one sample in a study of control samples from healthy donors and cancer patients. Sequencing was performed with immunoSEQ multiplex PCR; in TCRdb, only in-frame clones are kept and a portion is missing. The repertoire holds just over 150,000 clones, with approximately 93% as singletons. Material for sequencing was blood. Receptor source: a middle-aged woman in good health. Both conserved end residues are part of each CDR3.

v_gene,j_gene,CDR3aa
TRBV5-5,TRBJ2-6,CASSLVQGNSGANVLTF
TRBV5-1,TRBJ2-3,CASSWGGSGDTQYF
TRBV6-6,TRBJ1-1,CASSESGGDTEAFF
TRBV5-4,TRBJ2-3,CASSLDQPPLDTQYF
TRBV7-9,TRBJ2-3,CASNPTGADTQYF
TRBV19,TRBJ1-5,CASTQGYSNQPQHF
TRBV5-4,TRBJ2-5,CASSLEMQETQYF
TRBV18,TRBJ1-5,CASSPGGGNSNQPQHF
TRBV27,TRBJ2-1,CASNPAGPYNEQFF
TRBV11-2,TRBJ1-4,CASRGVEGKGKKLFF
TRBV7-9,TRBJ2-7,CASSFNDRGLWEQYF
TRBV7-8,TRBJ1-4,CASSRGQDNEKLFF
TRBV5-5,TRBJ1-2,CASSPWGITNYGYTF
TRBV6-2/TRBV6-3,TRBJ2-7,CASSWDSVRFSEQYF
TRBV9,TRBJ1-5,CASSVSQGAGQPQHF